The 6 T cell receptor beta chains reported below all come from one sample, sequenced in a study of identical twins. TCRdb reanalysed the 5' RACE reads using MiXCR and keeps one entry per CDR3 protein. The sample lists hundreds of thousands of distinct CDR3 sequences; 9.4% were seen once. The material sequenced was memory (CD45RO+) T cells sorted from blood. Every receptor here comes from a woman under 30 in good health.

This clonotype was detected ten times or more. The gene calls are TRBV12-3 or TRBV12-4 and TRBJ2-5; D perhaps matches TRBD2 (5 bases). The length of the CDR3 is 13 residues. Trimming pared 3 bases from V and 3 bases from J, leaving 8 bases between. CDR3 region: CASSLYGEETQYF. CDR3 nucleotide sequence: TGTGCCAGCAGTTTGTACGGGGAAGAGACCCAGTACTTC.

This clonotype was observed many times. CDR3 loop: CASARDSSYEQYF. As DNA, the CDR3 is TGCGCCAGCGCCCGGGACAGTTCCTACGAGCAGTACTTC. The V call is TRBV5-1, the J call TRBJ2-7, with 7 bases that match TRBD1. V was clipped by 7 bases and J by 1 base; unmatched bases: 5. Germline CDR1 is SGHRS and CDR2 is YFSETQ. The CDR3 extends over 13 amino acids.

This chain links TRBV20-1 with TRBJ2-7; TRBD1 is a possible D gene (6 bases). This CDR3 is built from 13 residues. The V end lost 6 bases, the J end lost 0 bases, and 12 bases lay between the germline ends. CDR1 is DFQATT, CDR2 SNEGSKA, per germline (reference sequence). This chain's CDR3 is CSAHRQVSYEQYF. The DNA for the CDR3 is TGCAGTGCCCACAGACAGGTCTCCTACGAGCAGTACTTC.

The chain combines TRBV6-2 or TRBV6-3 with TRBJ2-7; TRBD1 or TRBD2 may be the D gene (6 bases each). This CDR3 spans 12 amino acids. Per germline, CDR1 MNHEY and CDR2 SVGEGT. V lost 7 bases, J lost 2 bases, and 9 bases lay in between. CDR3 DNA sequence: TGTGCCAGCAAGGAGGGGGCCTACGAGCAGTACTTC. Translated: CASKEGAYEQYF.

Only a few counts were recorded for this clonotype. The chain is built from TRBV9 and TRBJ2-7; no definite D call. The V gene's germline CDR1 is SGDLS and CDR2 YYNGEE. Trimming removed 0 bases at V and 4 bases at J, with 14 bases between. The length of the CDR3 is 15 residues. The chain's CDR3 is CASSVDTTLLYEQYF. The CDR3 DNA reads as TGTGCCAGCAGCGTAGATACCACGCTCTTGTACGAGCAGTACTTC. The entire variable domain, with the rest obtained from reference TRBV9 and TRBJ2-7, is as follows: DSGVTQTPKHLITATGQRVTLRCSPRSGDLSVYWYQQSLDQGLQFLIQYYNGEERAKGNILERFSAQQFPDLHSELNLSSLELGDSALYFCASSVDTTLLYEQYFGPGTRLTVT.

This clonotype was recorded many times. The rearrangement uses TRBV5-1 and TRBJ2-1, with D possibly TRBD1 on 5 matching bases. Germline values: CDR1 SGHRS, CDR2 YFSETQ. The CDR3 is made up of 15 amino acids. V gave up 0 bases and J gave up 2 bases, with 9 bases separating them. Here the CDR3 reads CASSLVGQTYNEQFF. CDR3 sequence (DNA): TGCGCCAGCAGCTTGGTCGGACAAACCTACAATGAGCAGTTCTTC.